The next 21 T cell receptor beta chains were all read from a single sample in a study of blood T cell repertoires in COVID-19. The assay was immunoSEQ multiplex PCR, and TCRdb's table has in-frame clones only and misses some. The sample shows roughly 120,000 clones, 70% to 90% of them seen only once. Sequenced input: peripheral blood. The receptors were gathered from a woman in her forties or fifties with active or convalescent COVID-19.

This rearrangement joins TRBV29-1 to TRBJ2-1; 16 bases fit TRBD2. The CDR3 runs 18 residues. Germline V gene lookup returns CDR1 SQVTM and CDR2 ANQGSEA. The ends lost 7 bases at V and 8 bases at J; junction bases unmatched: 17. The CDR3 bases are TGCAGCGCCCCGGGACGGCCGGGACTAGCGGGAGGGCCGGATGAGCAGTTCTTC. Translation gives CSAPGRPGLAGGPDEQFF.

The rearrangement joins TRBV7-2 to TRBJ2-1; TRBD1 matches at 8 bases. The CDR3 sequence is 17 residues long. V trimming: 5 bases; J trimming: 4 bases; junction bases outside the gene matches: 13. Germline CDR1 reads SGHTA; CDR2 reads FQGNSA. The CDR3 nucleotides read TGTGCCAGCAGCCCTACCCTGACAGGGGTCCCTTACAATGAGCAGTTCTTC. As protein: CASSPTLTGVPYNEQFF.

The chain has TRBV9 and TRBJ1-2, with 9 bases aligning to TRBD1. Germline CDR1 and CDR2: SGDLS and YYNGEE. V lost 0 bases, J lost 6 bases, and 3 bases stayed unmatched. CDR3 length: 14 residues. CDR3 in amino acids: CASSVAGTGNGYTF. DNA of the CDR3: TGTGCCAGCAGCGTAGCTGGGACAGGGAATGGCTACACCTTC.

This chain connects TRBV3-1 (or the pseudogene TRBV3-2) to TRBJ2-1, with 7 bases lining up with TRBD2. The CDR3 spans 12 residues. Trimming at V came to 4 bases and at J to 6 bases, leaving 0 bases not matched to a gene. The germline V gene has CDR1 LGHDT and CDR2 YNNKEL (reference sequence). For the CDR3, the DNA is TGTGCCAGCAGCCGGGGGGGCAATGAGCAGTTCTTC. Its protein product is CASSRGGNEQFF.

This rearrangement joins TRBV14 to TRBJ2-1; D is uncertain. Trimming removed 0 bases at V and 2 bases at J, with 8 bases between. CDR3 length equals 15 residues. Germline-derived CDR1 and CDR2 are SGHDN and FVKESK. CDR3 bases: TGTGCCAGCAGCCAAGAAAGTCTACCCTACAATGAGCAGTTCTTC. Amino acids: CASSQESLPYNEQFF.

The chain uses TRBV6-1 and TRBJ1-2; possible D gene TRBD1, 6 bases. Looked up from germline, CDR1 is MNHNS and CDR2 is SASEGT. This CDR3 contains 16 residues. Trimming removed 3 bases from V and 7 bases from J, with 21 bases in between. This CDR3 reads CASSEPGLHMGAGYTF. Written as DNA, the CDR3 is TGTGCCAGCAGTGAGCCGGGACTACACATGGGGGCTGGCTACACCTTC.

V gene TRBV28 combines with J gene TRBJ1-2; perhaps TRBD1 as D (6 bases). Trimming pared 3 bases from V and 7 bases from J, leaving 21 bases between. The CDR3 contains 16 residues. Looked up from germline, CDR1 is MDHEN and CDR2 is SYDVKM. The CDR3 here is CASSFPGGGGGVGYTF. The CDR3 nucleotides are TGTGCCAGCAGTTTCCCTGGAGGGGGGGGCGGAGTTGGCTACACCTTC.

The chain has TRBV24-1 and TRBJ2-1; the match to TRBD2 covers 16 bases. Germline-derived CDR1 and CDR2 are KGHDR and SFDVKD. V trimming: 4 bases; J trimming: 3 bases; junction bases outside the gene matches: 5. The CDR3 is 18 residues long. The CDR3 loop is CATSDQGTSGRDYNEQFF. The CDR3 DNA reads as TGTGCCACCAGTGACCAAGGGACTAGCGGGAGGGACTACAATGAGCAGTTCTTC.

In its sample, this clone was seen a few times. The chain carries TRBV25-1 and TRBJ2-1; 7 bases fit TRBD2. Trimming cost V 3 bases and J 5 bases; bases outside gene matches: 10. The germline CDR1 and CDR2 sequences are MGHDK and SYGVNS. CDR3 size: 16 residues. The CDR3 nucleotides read TGTGCCAGCAGTGACGTTTGGGGAGGGCTTGACAATGAGCAGTTCTTC. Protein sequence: CASSDVWGGLDNEQFF.

This CDR3 is CASSQDVGLVHYEQFF. CDR3 DNA: TGCGCCAGCAGCCAAGATGTGGGACTAGTGCATTATGAGCAGTTCTTC. This chain connects TRBV4-3 to TRBJ2-1, with 8 nucleotides matching TRBD2. The CDR3 extends over 16 amino acids. Germline assignment: CDR1 LGHNA and CDR2 YSLEER. After removal of 0 bases from V and 8 bases from J, the junction contained 9 bases not matched to a gene.

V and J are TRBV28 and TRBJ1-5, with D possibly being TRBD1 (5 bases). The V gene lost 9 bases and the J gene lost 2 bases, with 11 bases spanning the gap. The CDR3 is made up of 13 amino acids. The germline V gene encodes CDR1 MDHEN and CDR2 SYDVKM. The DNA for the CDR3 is TGTGCCAGTAGGGGCCTGGGCAATCAGCCCCAGCATTTT. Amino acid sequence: CASRGLGNQPQHF.

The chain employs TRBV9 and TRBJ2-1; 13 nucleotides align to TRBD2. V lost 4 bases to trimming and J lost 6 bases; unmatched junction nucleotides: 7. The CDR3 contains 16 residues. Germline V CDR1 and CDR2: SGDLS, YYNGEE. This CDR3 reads CASSLWTSGSRNEQFF. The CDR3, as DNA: TGTGCCAGCAGCCTCTGGACTAGCGGGAGTCGCAATGAGCAGTTCTTC.

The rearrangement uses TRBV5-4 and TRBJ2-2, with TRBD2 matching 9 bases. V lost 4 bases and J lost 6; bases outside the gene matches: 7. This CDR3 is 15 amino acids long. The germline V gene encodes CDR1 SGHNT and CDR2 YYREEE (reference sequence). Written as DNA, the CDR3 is TGTGCCAGCAGCCGAGCGGGAGGCCATCCCGGGGAGCTGTTTTTT. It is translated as CASSRAGGHPGELFF.

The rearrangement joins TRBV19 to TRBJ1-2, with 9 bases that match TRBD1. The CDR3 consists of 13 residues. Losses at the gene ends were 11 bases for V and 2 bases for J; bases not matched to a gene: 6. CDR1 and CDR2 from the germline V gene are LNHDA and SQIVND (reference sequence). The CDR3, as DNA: TGTGCCCTCCGAGGACAGGGGAACTATGGCTACACCTTC. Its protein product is CALRGQGNYGYTF.

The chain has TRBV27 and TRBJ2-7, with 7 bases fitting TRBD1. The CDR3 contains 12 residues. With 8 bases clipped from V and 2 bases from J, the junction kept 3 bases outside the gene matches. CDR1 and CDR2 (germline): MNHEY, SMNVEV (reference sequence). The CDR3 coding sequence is TGTGCCAGCTCAGGGGGACCCTACGAGCAGTACTTC. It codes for CASSGGPYEQYF.

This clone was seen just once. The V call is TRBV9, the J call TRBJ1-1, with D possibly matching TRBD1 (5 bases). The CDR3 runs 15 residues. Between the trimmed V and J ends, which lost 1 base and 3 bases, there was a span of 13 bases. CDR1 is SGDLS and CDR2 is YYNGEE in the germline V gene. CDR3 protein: CASSVSPRGDTEAFF. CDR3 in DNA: TGTGCCAGCAGCGTATCTCCCCGGGGGGACACTGAAGCTTTCTTT.

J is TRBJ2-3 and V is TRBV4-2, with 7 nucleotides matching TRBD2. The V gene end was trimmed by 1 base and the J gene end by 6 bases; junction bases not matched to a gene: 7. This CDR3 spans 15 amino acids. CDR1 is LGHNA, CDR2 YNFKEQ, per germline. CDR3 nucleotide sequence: TGTGCCAGCAGCCAAGCGGAGCGGGAACTGGATACGCAGTATTTT. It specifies CASSQAERELDTQYF.

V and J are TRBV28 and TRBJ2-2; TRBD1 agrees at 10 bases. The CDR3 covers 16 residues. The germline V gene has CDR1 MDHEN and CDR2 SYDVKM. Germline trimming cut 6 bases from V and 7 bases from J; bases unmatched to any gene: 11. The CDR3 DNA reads TGTGCCAGCAGCCCAACCCCCGGGACAGGGGTCGGGGAGCTGTTTTTT. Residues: CASSPTPGTGVGELFF.

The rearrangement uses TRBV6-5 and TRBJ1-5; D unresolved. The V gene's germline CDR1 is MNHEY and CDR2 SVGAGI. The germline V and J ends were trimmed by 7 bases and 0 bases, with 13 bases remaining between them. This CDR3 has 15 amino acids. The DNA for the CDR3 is TGTGCCAGCACCCCGCGGCAAAATAGCAATCAGCCCCAGCATTTT. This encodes CASTPRQNSNQPQHF.

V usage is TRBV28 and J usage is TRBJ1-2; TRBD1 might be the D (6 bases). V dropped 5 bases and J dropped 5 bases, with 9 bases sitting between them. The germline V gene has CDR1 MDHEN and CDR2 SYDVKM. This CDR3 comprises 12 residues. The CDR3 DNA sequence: TGTGCCAGCAGTCAACAGGGTTATGGCTACACCTTC. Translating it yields CASSQQGYGYTF.

The CDR3 is CASSLILGGGYTF. The CDR3 region has the DNA TGTGCCAGCAGTTTGATTCTCGGGGGTGGCTACACCTTC. This chain links TRBV12-3 or TRBV12-4 with TRBJ1-2; weak D call: TRBD1 (5 bases). The V end lost 3 bases, the J end lost 7 bases, and 12 bases lay between the germline ends. CDR3 length: 13 residues.